This is a list of T cell receptor beta chains from one sample in a study of shared clonotypes between healthy human individuals. Measured with immunoSEQ multiplex PCR; TCRdb has only the in-frame clones, and not every one. The sample holds roughly 770,000 clones, about 97% seen once. Source material: naive CD8+ T cells sorted from blood. Receptors were obtained from a man younger than 40 in good health. Both conserved end residues are part of each CDR3. A D gene is named only where the DNA matches it firmly. Expanded clones are given a class, and other clones once, few, many or no size at all.

clone_size	v_call	j_call	d_call	cdr3_aa	cdr3_nt
-	TRBV14	TRBJ2-1	TRBD2	CASSQTSGTNEQFF	TGTGCCAGCAGCCAAACTAGCGGGACCAATGAGCAGTTCTTC
-	TRBV13	TRBJ2-5	-	CASSATGRGETQYF	TGTGCCAGCAGTGCGACAGGGAGGGGAGAGACCCAGTACTTC
once	TRBV27	TRBJ1-1	-	CASSSQGTTEAFF	TGTGCCAGCAGTTCCCAGGGGACCACTGAAGCTTTCTTT
-	TRBV29-1	TRBJ2-7	-	CSVVGEIGYEQYF	TGCAGCGTTGTAGGGGAAATCGGCTACGAGCAGTACTTC
once	TRBV7-3	TRBJ2-6	-	CASSTRRGANVLTF	TGTGCCAGCAGCACACGTCGAGGAGCCAACGTCCTGACTTTC
-	TRBV5-6	TRBJ1-1	-	CASSPGPRGVRNTEAFF	TGTGCCAGCAGCCCCGGTCCCCGCGGCGTGAGGAACACTGAAGCTTTCTTT
-	TRBV7-6	TRBJ1-1	-	CASTDLKSEAFF	TGTGCCAGCACCGACCTGAAAAGTGAAGCTTTCTTT
-	TRBV5-1	TRBJ2-1	TRBD2	CASSLEIGLAGYNEQFF	TGCGCCAGCAGCTTGGAAATAGGACTAGCGGGATACAATGAGCAGTTCTTC
-	TRBV7-9	TRBJ1-2	-	CASSSTNTGMRYYGYTF	TGTGCCAGCAGCTCAACGAACACAGGGATGCGATACTATGGCTACACCTTC
once	TRBV6-5	TRBJ2-1	-	CASSYGGGNEQFF	TGTGCCAGCAGTTATGGGGGAGGAAATGAGCAGTTCTTC
-	TRBV9	TRBJ2-7	-	CASSQDSFPSEQYF	TGTGCCAGCAGCCAGGACAGCTTCCCTTCAGAGCAGTACTTC
-	TRBV28	TRBJ1-5	-	CASSFQSGSPPGQPQHF	TGTGCCAGCAGTTTTCAGAGTGGATCTCCCCCGGGGCAGCCCCAGCATTTT
-	TRBV29-1	TRBJ2-1	TRBD2	CSVAGATSGISYNEQFF	TGCAGCGTCGCGGGGGCTACTAGCGGGATCTCCTACAATGAGCAGTTCTTC
-	TRBV5-6	TRBJ1-1	-	CASSSPTHGGTEAFF	TGTGCCAGCAGCTCCCCGACCCACGGGGGCACTGAAGCTTTCTTT
-	TRBV7-9	TRBJ2-1	-	CASSSHSSSYNEQFF	TGTGCCAGCAGCTCCCATTCAAGCTCCTACAATGAGCAGTTCTTC
-	TRBV27	TRBJ1-1	-	CASSLVVNTEAFF	TGTGCCAGCAGTTTAGTAGTGAACACTGAAGCTTTCTTT
-	TRBV7-9	TRBJ2-1	TRBD2	CASSSSGLADNEQFF	TGTGCCAGCAGCTCCTCGGGACTAGCGGACAATGAGCAGTTCTTC
once	TRBV4-1	TRBJ2-7	-	CASSQEGGSYEQYF	TGCGCCAGCAGCCAAGAGGGGGGCTCCTACGAGCAGTACTTC
-	TRBV9	TRBJ2-5	TRBD1	CASSVAQGVQETQYF	TGTGCCAGCAGCGTAGCCCAGGGGGTCCAAGAGACCCAGTACTTC
-	TRBV9	TRBJ2-2	-	CASNPGQTTGELFF	TGTGCCAGCAATCCTGGACAGACCACCGGGGAGCTGTTTTTT
once	TRBV6-6	TRBJ2-3	-	CASSYSTGYGTDTQYF	TGTGCCAGCAGTTACTCAACAGGGTACGGCACAGATACGCAGTATTTT
-	TRBV4-1	TRBJ1-1	TRBD1	CASSRPQGQMNTEAFF	TGCGCCAGCAGCCGCCCTCAGGGACAGATGAACACTGAAGCTTTCTTT
-	TRBV7-9	TRBJ2-7	-	CASSDPGQPYEQYF	TGTGCCAGCAGCGATCCCGGACAGCCCTACGAGCAGTACTTC
-	TRBV30	TRBJ1-1	-	CAWSPGAGHTEAFF	TGTGCCTGGAGCCCAGGGGCCGGGCACACTGAAGCTTTCTTT
-	TRBV15	TRBJ2-1	-	CATSRELADANNEQFF	TGTGCCACCAGCAGAGAGCTGGCGGACGCAAACAATGAGCAGTTCTTC
once	TRBV7-8	TRBJ2-2	TRBD1	CASSLIGTVNTGELFF	TGTGCCAGCAGTCTCATCGGGACAGTGAACACCGGGGAGCTGTTTTTT
-	TRBV2	TRBJ1-5	TRBD1	CASSGTGDLLLNQPQHF	TGTGCCAGCAGTGGGACAGGGGACCTCCTCCTCAATCAGCCCCAGCATTTT
-	TRBV19	TRBJ2-1	-	CASRVTQATNNEQFF	TGTGCCAGTAGAGTGACACAGGCAACAAACAATGAGCAGTTCTTC
-	TRBV7-9	TRBJ2-2	TRBD2	CASSGTSGIAGELFF	TGTGCCAGCAGTGGGACTAGCGGGATCGCCGGGGAGCTGTTTTTT
-	TRBV5-6	TRBJ1-1	-	CASSLVSSPEAFF	TGTGCCAGCAGCTTGGTCTCCTCCCCTGAAGCTTTCTTT
-	TRBV19	TRBJ2-7	-	CASSIGPAAEVEQYF	TGTGCCAGTAGTATAGGCCCAGCCGCGGAGGTTGAGCAGTACTTC
-	TRBV11-2	TRBJ1-1	-	CASSLGRGSPNTEAFF	TGTGCCAGCAGCTTAGGACGAGGGTCCCCGAACACTGAAGCTTTCTTT
-	TRBV7-9	TRBJ1-1	-	CASSPPRIGDVTEAFF	TGTGCCAGCAGCCCTCCTCGAATAGGGGATGTCACTGAAGCTTTCTTT
-	TRBV28	TRBJ2-7	TRBD1	CASRTKQGAHEQYF	TGTGCCAGCAGGACCAAACAGGGGGCCCACGAGCAGTACTTC
-	TRBV2	TRBJ2-2	TRBD2	CATLGTITRELFF	TGTGCCACCCTAGGGACTATTACACGGGAGCTGTTTTTT
-	TRBV28	TRBJ2-7	-	CASSYPGLGSYEQYF	TGTGCCAGCAGTTACCCGGGACTGGGGTCCTACGAGCAGTACTTC
-	TRBV29-1	TRBJ2-1	-	CSVEEGTYNEQFF	TGCAGCGTTGAAGAGGGAACCTACAATGAGCAGTTCTTC
-	TRBV30	TRBJ2-1	-	CAWREITREQFF	TGTGCCTGGAGAGAGATCACCAGAGAGCAGTTCTTC